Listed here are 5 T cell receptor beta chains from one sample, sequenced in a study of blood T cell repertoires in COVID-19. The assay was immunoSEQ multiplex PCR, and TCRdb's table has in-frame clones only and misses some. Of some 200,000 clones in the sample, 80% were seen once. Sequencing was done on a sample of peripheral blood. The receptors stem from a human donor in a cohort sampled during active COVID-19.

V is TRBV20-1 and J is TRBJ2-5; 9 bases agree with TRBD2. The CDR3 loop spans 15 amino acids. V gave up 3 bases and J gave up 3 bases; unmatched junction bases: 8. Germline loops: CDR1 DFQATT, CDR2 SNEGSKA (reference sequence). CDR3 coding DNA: TGCAGTGCTAGTCGCCTAGCGGGGAGGGAAGAGACCCAGTACTTC. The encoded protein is CSASRLAGREETQYF.

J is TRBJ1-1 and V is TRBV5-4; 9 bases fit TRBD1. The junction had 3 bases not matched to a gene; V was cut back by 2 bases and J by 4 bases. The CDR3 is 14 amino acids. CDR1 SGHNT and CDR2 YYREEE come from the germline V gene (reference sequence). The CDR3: CASSLQGAATEAFF. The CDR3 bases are TGTGCCAGCAGCTTACAGGGGGCGGCCACTGAAGCTTTCTTT.

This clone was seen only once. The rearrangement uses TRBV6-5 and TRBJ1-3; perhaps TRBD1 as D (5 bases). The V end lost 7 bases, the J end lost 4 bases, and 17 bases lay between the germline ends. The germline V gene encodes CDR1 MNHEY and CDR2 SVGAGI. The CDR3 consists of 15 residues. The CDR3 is CASTPGGTVGNTIYF. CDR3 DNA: TGTGCCAGCACCCCCGGGGGGACTGTGGGAAACACCATATATTTT.

The CDR3 DNA reads TGTGCCATCAGGGGCTCTGGGACAGGGAGAAGCTCCTACAATGAGCAGTTCTTC. Translation gives CAIRGSGTGRSSYNEQFF. The chain has TRBV10-3 and TRBJ2-1, with 9 bases fitting TRBD1. The V and J ends lost 6 bases and 0 bases, in that order; junction bases with no gene match: 12. The CDR3 has 18 amino acids. Germline V lookup: CDR1 ENHRY, CDR2 SYGVKD.

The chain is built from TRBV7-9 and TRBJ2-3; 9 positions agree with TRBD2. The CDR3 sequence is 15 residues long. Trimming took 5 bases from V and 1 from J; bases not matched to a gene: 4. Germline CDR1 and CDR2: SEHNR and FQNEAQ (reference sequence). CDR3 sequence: CASSRRTSGTDTQYF. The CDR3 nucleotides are TGTGCCAGCAGCCGAAGGACTAGCGGCACAGATACGCAGTATTTT.